The 9 T cell receptor beta chains below were found in one sample sequenced in a study of CD8+CD57+ T cells in acquired aplastic anemia. Patients selected for sequencing had displayed CD8+CD57+ cell expansion by flow cytometry. The template for TCR beta VDJ and CDR3 sequence profiling was genomic DNA. One entry per CDR3 protein, called by TCRdb with MiXCR from the reads. This sample yields about 190,000 distinct CDR3 sequences, of which 40% to 55% are seen a single time; around a tenth belongs to the top ten. The sample comprised sorted CD4+, CD8+, or CD8+CD57+ T cells (not recorded which) from PBMCs. Source of these receptors: a human donor with aplastic anemia.

A few counts support this clonotype. V gene TRBV29-1 combines with J gene TRBJ1-1; D is unresolved. Trimming left V 0 bases short and J 1 base short, with 6 bases between. The CDR3 is 13 residues long. Germline CDR1 reads SQVTM; CDR2 reads ANQGSEA. CDR3 nucleotide sequence: TGCAGCGTTGAAGATGAGGGGAACACTGAAGCTTTCTTT. This encodes CSVEDEGNTEAFF.

At least ten counts were recorded for this clonotype. The J gene is TRBJ2-5, the V gene TRBV19, with 11 bases that match TRBD2. The J segment lost 4 bases and the V segment lost 4 bases, leaving 8 bases of the junction unmatched. Germline CDR1 and CDR2: LNHDA and SQIVND (reference sequence). The CDR3 contains 16 residues. The CDR3 DNA reads TGTGCCAGTAGTACTCTTCTTAGCGGGAGGGCAGAGACCCAGTACTTC. Protein sequence: CASSTLLSGRAETQYF. The whole variable domain, remainder taken from reference TRBV19 and TRBJ2-5, is DGGITQSPKYLFRKEGQNVTLSCEQNLNHDAMYWYRQDPGQGLRLIYYSQIVNDFQKGDIAEGYSVSREKKESFPLTVTSAQKNPTAFYLCASSTLLSGRAETQYFGPGTRLLVL.

This clonotype was recorded many times. V gene TRBV10-2 combines with J gene TRBJ2-7; 8 positions match TRBD1. Germline V gene lookup returns CDR1 WSHSY and CDR2 SAAADI. This CDR3 has 14 amino acids. Trimming removed 6 bases from V and 6 bases from J; junction bases left unmatched: 10. The CDR3: CASSLRGRFLEQYF. Here the CDR3 DNA reads TGCGCCAGCAGCCTCAGGGGGCGATTCCTCGAGCAGTACTTC.

This clonotype was detected a few times. Written as DNA, the CDR3 is TGCAGTGCGGGACAGGGGCGAACCTACGAGCAGTACTTC. Residues: CSAGQGRTYEQYF. V is TRBV20-1 and J is TRBJ2-7, with 10 bases fitting TRBD1. The CDR3 has 13 amino acids. The germline V gene has CDR1 DFQATT and CDR2 SNEGSKA (reference sequence). Unmatched junction bases numbered 4, after V lost 6 bases and J lost 2 bases.

This rearrangement joins TRBV2 to TRBJ2-6; D might be TRBD1 (6 bases). V was pared by 5 bases and J by 3 bases, with 17 bases between. The CDR3 is 17 amino acids. Germline V lookup: CDR1 SNHLY, CDR2 FYNNEI. The CDR3 sequence: CASSPRQAPGGANVLTF. CDR3 in DNA: TGTGCCAGCAGTCCCAGACAGGCCCCGGGTGGGGCCAACGTCCTGACTTTC.

At least ten counts were recorded for this clonotype. The rearrangement links TRBV7-3 to TRBJ2-7; TRBD2 matches 7 bases. CDR1 and CDR2 (germline): SGHTA, FQGTGA. V shed 1 base and J 3 bases; nucleotides not matched to a gene: 9. This CDR3 has 16 amino acids. The CDR3 DNA reads TGTGCCAGCAGCTTAATAGGAGGACTAGGGTTCTACGAGCAGTACTTC. It translates to CASSLIGGLGFYEQYF.

V gene TRBV20-1 combines with J gene TRBJ2-5; 7 bases are shared with TRBD2. This CDR3 is 14 amino acids long. Germline loops: CDR1 DFQATT, CDR2 SNEGSKA (reference sequence). V was clipped by 3 bases and J by 2 bases; unmatched bases: 6. The CDR3 DNA follows: TGCAGTGCTAGGCAACCGGGGGGTCAAGAGACCCAGTACTTC. It encodes CSARQPGGQETQYF.

The chain couples TRBV4-2 to TRBJ1-2; perhaps TRBD1 as D (5 bases). V was cut by 4 bases and J by 3 bases, with 15 bases left in between. The CDR3 consists of 15 residues. CDR1 and CDR2 from the germline V gene are LGHNA and YNFKEQ. CDR3 amino acids: CASSRPGTGDYGYTF. CDR3 DNA: TGTGCCAGCAGCCGACCCGGAACAGGAGACTATGGCTACACCTTC.

The chain combines TRBV12-3 or TRBV12-4 with TRBJ2-5; D is perhaps TRBD1 or TRBD2 (5 bases each). The CDR3 extends over 15 amino acids. V lost 9 bases and J lost 4, with 21 bases in between. CDR3 sequence (DNA): TGTGCCAGTACCCCTCAGGAACCAGGGACAGAGACCCAGTACTTC. Translated: CASTPQEPGTETQYF.